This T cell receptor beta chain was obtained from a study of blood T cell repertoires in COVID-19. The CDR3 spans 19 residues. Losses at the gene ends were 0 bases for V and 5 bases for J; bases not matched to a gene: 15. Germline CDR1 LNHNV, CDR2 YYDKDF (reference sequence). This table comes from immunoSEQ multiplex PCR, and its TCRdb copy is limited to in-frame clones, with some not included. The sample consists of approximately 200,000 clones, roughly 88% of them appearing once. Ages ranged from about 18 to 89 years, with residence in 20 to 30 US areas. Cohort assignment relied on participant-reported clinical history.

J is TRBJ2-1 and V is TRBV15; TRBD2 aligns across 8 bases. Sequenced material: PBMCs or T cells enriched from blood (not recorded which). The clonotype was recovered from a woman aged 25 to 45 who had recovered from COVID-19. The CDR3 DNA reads TGTGCCACCAGCAGAGATGAGGGGTCCGGGACTAGGCCCCACAATGAGCAGTTCTTC. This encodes CATSRDEGSGTRPHNEQFF.